Listed here is a single TCR beta chain. V was trimmed by 6 bases and J by 2 bases, leaving 19 bases between them. Germline V lookup: CDR1 SGHTA, CDR2 FQGTGA. The CDR3 contains 16 residues. Original data processing: Estimation of nucleated cell counts relied on the amplification of reference gene primers. Some clones are missing from TCRdb's copy, which holds only in-frame ones; the method was immunoSEQ multiplex PCR. V and J calls and clone size are copied from that table; D and trimming were computed from the DNA. The data show about 260,000 clones, 80% to 90% seen once. The data are from a study of blood T cell repertoires in COVID-19. On the study more broadly: Sources were T cells, B-cell-depleted T cells, or PBMCs; the material itself was cDNA or gDNA.

Source material: peripheral blood. This sequence originates from a man aged 60-69 years with acute or convalescent COVID-19. The rearrangement uses TRBV7-3 and TRBJ1-2; the D is unclear. The CDR3 protein is CASRTREGARNYGYTF. The DNA for the CDR3 is TGTGCCAGCAGGACGAGGGAGGGAGCCCGCAACTATGGCTACACCTTC.